One sample yielded the 17 T cell receptor beta chains listed below, sequenced in a study of cytomegalovirus exposure and HLA in healthy donors. The PCR employed 60 Vbeta primers together with 13 Jbeta primers. Method: immunoSEQ multiplex PCR; TCRdb's copy keeps in-frame clones and lacks some. The table includes about 100,000 clones, less than 85% detected once. The source material was PBMCs. These receptors originate from a woman aged 60-75 years in good health and CMV-seropositive.

This clone appeared once. V usage is TRBV7-7 and J usage is TRBJ1-3; 9 bases agree with TRBD1. The CDR3 has 13 residues. Germline CDR1 is SSHAT and CDR2 is FNYEAQ (reference sequence). CDR3 in DNA: TGTGCGAGCGGGACAGGGATCGGAAACACCATATATTTT. Encoded protein: CASGTGIGNTIYF.

The chain joins TRBV11-2 to TRBJ2-6, with TRBD1 as a possible D gene (5 bases). The length of the CDR3 is 16 residues. Germline CDR1 and CDR2: SGHAT and FQNNGV. Between the trimmed V and J ends, which lost 0 bases and 0 bases, there was a span of 6 bases. The CDR3 protein is CASSLDGASGANVLTF. Here the CDR3 DNA reads TGTGCCAGCAGCTTAGATGGGGCCTCTGGGGCCAACGTCCTGACTTTC.

V is TRBV4-1 and J is TRBJ2-7, with 10 bases identical to TRBD2. With 4 bases clipped from V and 4 bases from J, the junction kept 7 bases outside the gene matches. The germline V gene has CDR1 MGHRA and CDR2 YSYEKL. This CDR3 contains 15 residues. DNA of the CDR3: TGCGCCAGCAGCCCAACCGGGACTAGCGCTTACGAGCAGTACTTC. Translated, it gives CASSPTGTSAYEQYF.

CDR3 bases: TGCAGCGTCTCTAAAGAGGACAGGCTGCAGTTCTTC. This translates into CSVSKEDRLQFF. The rearrangement links TRBV29-1 to TRBJ2-1; 7 bases match TRBD1. The V and J ends lost 6 bases and 12 bases, in that order; junction bases with no gene match: 11. This CDR3 is 12 amino acids long. Germline CDR1 SQVTM, CDR2 ANQGSEA.

The chain recombines TRBV5-4 with TRBJ2-7; D perhaps matches TRBD2 (6 bases). The germline CDR1 and CDR2 sequences are SGHNT and YYREEE (reference sequence). CDR3 length equals 18 residues. The germline V and J ends were trimmed by 2 bases and 2 bases, with 23 bases remaining between them. The CDR3 sequence is CASSFLAFSTVSAYEQYF. In DNA form, the CDR3 reads TGTGCCAGCAGCTTCCTAGCGTTCTCTACCGTTTCCGCCTACGAGCAGTACTTC.

The chain employs TRBV6-5 and TRBJ2-1; 11 bases match TRBD2. V lost 5 bases, J lost 3 bases, and 0 bases stayed unmatched. The CDR3 loop spans 14 amino acids. Germline values: CDR1 MNHEY, CDR2 SVGAGI. The CDR3, as DNA: TGTGCCAGCAGTACTAGCGGGAGCTACAATGAGCAGTTCTTC. Protein product: CASSTSGSYNEQFF.

The rearrangement joins TRBV10-3 to TRBJ2-1, with 14 bases matching TRBD2. The V segment lost 7 bases and the J segment 7 bases; nucleotides outside the gene matches: 6. Germline loops: CDR1 ENHRY, CDR2 SYGVKD. The CDR3 contains 15 residues. CDR3 coding DNA: TGTGCCATCACCCCAGGACTAGCGGGAGGTAATGAGCAGTTCTTC. Residues: CAITPGLAGGNEQFF.

This clone was seen only a few times. The chain carries TRBV5-1 and TRBJ2-7; D call uncertain. The CDR3 loop spans 15 amino acids. In germline, CDR1 is SGHRS, CDR2 YFSETQ. Deletions cut 1 base from V and 4 bases from J, with 15 bases between. CDR3 sequence: CASSLSHTRMYEQYF. The DNA for the CDR3 is TGCGCCAGCAGCTTGTCGCACACCCGCATGTACGAGCAGTACTTC.

The chain links TRBV30 to TRBJ1-2; no firm D call. Germline CDR1 is GTSNPN and CDR2 is SVGIG (reference sequence). The V end lost 0 bases, the J end lost 8 bases, and 13 bases lay between the germline ends. The CDR3 loop spans 13 amino acids. In nucleotides, the CDR3 is TGTGCCTGGAGTGTGGGCCAGAGAACGGGCTACACCTTC. Amino acids: CAWSVGQRTGYTF. The full variable domain, its missing parts supplied by reference TRBV30 and TRBJ1-2, is SQTIHQWPATLVQPVGSPLSLECTVEGTSNPNLYWYRQAAGRGLQLLFYSVGIGQISSEVPQNLSASRPQDRQFILSSKKLLLSDSGFYLCAWSVGQRTGYTFGSGTRLTVV.

The chain is built from TRBV7-3 and TRBJ2-1; 9 nucleotides agree with TRBD2. V was pared by 6 bases and J by 5 bases, with 8 bases of the junction left unmatched. This CDR3 has 15 amino acids. The germline V gene encodes CDR1 SGHTA and CDR2 FQGTGA. CDR3 sequence reads: CASSMREGYDNEQFF. CDR3 nucleotides: TGTGCCAGCAGTATGCGGGAGGGCTACGACAATGAGCAGTTCTTC.

The chain couples TRBV11-2 to TRBJ1-1; D ambiguous. Germline CDR1 and CDR2: SGHAT and FQNNGV. The CDR3 is made up of 14 amino acids. Trimming stripped 4 bases from V and 0 bases from J, with 9 bases between. This CDR3 reads CASSSRDMNTEAFF. Here the CDR3 DNA reads TGTGCCAGCAGCTCCCGAGACATGAACACTGAAGCTTTCTTT.

This clone was observed a single time. The gene calls are TRBV10-3 and TRBJ2-5; D gene ambiguous. This CDR3 contains 15 residues. Looked up from germline, CDR1 is ENHRY and CDR2 is SYGVKD. V was clipped by 2 bases and J by 0 bases, with 10 bases between them. Written as DNA, the CDR3 is TGTGCCATCAGTGAGAAAGACATATACCAAGAGACCCAGTACTTC. Translated, it gives CAISEKDIYQETQYF.

This clone was seen once. The rearrangement uses TRBV5-6 and TRBJ1-1; D call uncertain. The CDR3 has 14 amino acids. Germline V lookup: CDR1 SGHDT, CDR2 YYEEEE. The germline V and J ends were trimmed by 0 bases and 0 bases, with 6 bases remaining between them. Here the CDR3 DNA reads TGTGCCAGCAGCTTGGTCCTAATGAACACTGAAGCTTTCTTT. Its translation: CASSLVLMNTEAFF.

V is TRBV10-2 and J is TRBJ2-1, with 8 bases fitting TRBD1. J gave up 4 bases and V 2 bases, and 4 bases lay outside the gene matches. This CDR3 is 15 amino acids long. Looked up from germline, CDR1 is WSHSY and CDR2 is SAAADI. The CDR3 protein is CASSEGQGWYNEQFF. CDR3 sequence (DNA): TGCGCCAGCAGTGAGGGACAGGGTTGGTACAATGAGCAGTTCTTC.

This sequence joins TRBV28 and TRBJ2-5, with 9 positions matching TRBD1. The DNA end is more similar to TRBJ2-7, so the J call may be wrong. This CDR3 contains 15 residues. Per the germline V gene, CDR1 is MDHEN and CDR2 is SYDVKM. CDR3 in DNA: TGTGCCAGCAGCTCATCCGGGACAGGGCTCTACGAGCAGTACTTC. Translating gives CASSSSGTGLYEQYF.

The rearrangement uses TRBV19 and TRBJ1-4, with TRBD1 as a possible D gene (6 bases). V lost 6 bases and J lost 7, with 12 bases in between. The CDR3 has 13 residues. Germline V gives CDR1 LNHDA, CDR2 SQIVND (reference sequence). DNA of the CDR3: TGTGCCAGTAGAGGCAGGGGTGGTGAAAAACTGTTTTTT. It codes for CASRGRGGEKLFF.

This clone was picked up a small number of times. This sequence joins TRBV6-5 and TRBJ1-5; no clear D gene. The CDR3 is made up of 14 amino acids. Germline-derived CDR1 and CDR2 are MNHEY and SVGAGI. Trimming cost V 2 bases and J 2 bases, with 7 bases left between them. CDR3 in DNA: TGTGCCAGCAGTTACGCAAGCGGCAATCAGCCCCAGCATTTT. Protein sequence: CASSYASGNQPQHF.